This TCR beta chain was captured by sequencing in a study of identical twins. A note on this clonotype: The target antigen is unknown.

Regarding the study as a whole: Alpha sequences out of frame and shared by twins had excess low generation probability. Weaker excess twin sharing was observed in beta out-of-frame sequences.

TCRdb itself ran the 5' RACE reads through MiXCR, one entry per CDR3 protein. Among 1.5 million to 2 million distinct CDR3 sequences listed, more than 30% were seen once. The CDR3 runs to 20 residues. Germline CDR1 and CDR2: SGHDN and FVKESK. The V and J ends lost 0 bases and 8 bases respectively, with 30 bases between them. The clonotype comes from a newborn girl in good health. The chain is built from TRBV14 and TRBJ2-3; D perhaps matches TRBD2 (6 bases). Input material: cord blood. The CDR3 sequence is CASSQDQKAAGSPPRGTQYF. In nucleotides, the CDR3 is TGTGCCAGCAGCCAAGACCAGAAGGCCGCGGGGTCTCCTCCACGGGGTACGCAGTATTTT.